A selection of T cell receptor beta chains follows, all from one sample in a study of T cells after yellow fever vaccination. TCRdb recomputed calls from the 5' RACE reads with MiXCR, one row per CDR3 protein. The repertoire holds 45,000 to 60,000 distinct CDR3 sequences, 6.5% to 8% seen once, with approximately 24% in the top ten. Sequenced here: CD8+ T cells not binding an NS4B(214-222) dextramer, sorted from PBMCs, sampled about 41 days after the first yellow fever vaccination. The receptors originated from a man aged 18 to 35 who received the YFV17D yellow fever vaccine. Both conserved end residues are part of each CDR3. D genes are given only for firm matches. Some rows mark clone size as missing; the rest say once, few, many or name a class of expanded clone.

cdr3_length: 16; d_call: .; v_call: TRBV4-1; clone_size: few; j_call: TRBJ1-1; cdr3_aa: CASSQDFGRMNTEAFF; cdr3_nt: TGCGCCAGCAGCCAAGATTTCGGACGGATGAACACTGAAGCTTTCTTT
cdr3_length: 15; d_call: .; v_call: TRBV6-1; clone_size: few; j_call: TRBJ1-3; cdr3_aa: CASSKHTFSGNTIYF; cdr3_nt: TGTGCCAGCAGCAAACACACTTTCTCTGGAAACACCATATATTTT
cdr3_length: 15; d_call: .; v_call: TRBV7-9; clone_size: many; j_call: TRBJ2-5; cdr3_aa: CASSLVVGRKETQYF; cdr3_nt: TGTGCCAGCAGCTTAGTTGTGGGCAGGAAAGAGACCCAGTACTTC
cdr3_length: 11; d_call: TRBD1; v_call: TRBV29-1; clone_size: few; j_call: TRBJ2-1; cdr3_aa: CSALTGGIKFF; cdr3_nt: TGCAGCGCCTTAACAGGGGGCATTAAGTTCTTC
cdr3_length: 15; d_call: TRBD2; v_call: TRBV6-1; clone_size: many; j_call: TRBJ2-1; cdr3_aa: CASRLTSGGALEQFF; cdr3_nt: TGTGCCAGCAGGCTGACTAGCGGGGGGGCACTTGAGCAGTTCTTC
cdr3_length: 16; d_call: TRBD2; v_call: TRBV7-6; clone_size: .; j_call: TRBJ2-3; cdr3_aa: CASSLGAGGLADTQYF; cdr3_nt: TGTGCCAGCAGCTTAGGGGCGGGGGGGCTCGCAGATACGCAGTATTTT
cdr3_length: 10; d_call: .; v_call: TRBV6-6; clone_size: many; j_call: TRBJ1-2; cdr3_aa: CASSYSGYTF; cdr3_nt: TGTGCCAGCAGTTACAGCGGCTACACCTTC
cdr3_length: 14; d_call: .; v_call: TRBV12-3/TRBV12-4; clone_size: few; j_call: TRBJ2-2; cdr3_aa: CASSPGWATGELFF; cdr3_nt: TGTGCCAGCAGCCCCGGGTGGGCGACCGGGGAGCTGTTTTTT
cdr3_length: 13; d_call: .; v_call: TRBV20-1; clone_size: .; j_call: TRBJ1-5; cdr3_aa: CSARGRGRQPQHF; cdr3_nt: TGCAGTGCTAGAGGCCGGGGTCGTCAGCCCCAGCATTTT
cdr3_length: 14; d_call: .; v_call: TRBV12-3/TRBV12-4; clone_size: few; j_call: TRBJ1-2; cdr3_aa: CASSFKGRYYGYTF; cdr3_nt: TGTGCCAGCAGTTTTAAGGGCAGATACTATGGCTACACCTTC
cdr3_length: 15; d_call: .; v_call: TRBV23-1; clone_size: many; j_call: TRBJ1-5; cdr3_aa: CASINQGQGNQPQHF; cdr3_nt: TGCGCCAGCATCAACCAGGGTCAGGGCAATCAGCCCCAGCATTTT
cdr3_length: 15; d_call: .; v_call: TRBV19; clone_size: many; j_call: TRBJ1-5; cdr3_aa: CASSANGRDNQPQHF; cdr3_nt: TGTGCCAGTAGTGCCAATGGACGGGACAATCAGCCCCAGCATTTT
cdr3_length: 13; d_call: .; v_call: TRBV12-3/TRBV12-4; clone_size: few; j_call: TRBJ2-1; cdr3_aa: CASERSDYNEQFF; cdr3_nt: TGTGCCAGCGAAAGGTCAGACTACAATGAGCAGTTCTTC
cdr3_length: 15; d_call: .; v_call: TRBV27; clone_size: many; j_call: TRBJ2-7; cdr3_aa: CASSLWGALPYEQYF; cdr3_nt: TGTGCCAGCAGTTTATGGGGGGCATTGCCCTACGAGCAGTACTTC
cdr3_length: 13; d_call: .; v_call: TRBV5-6; clone_size: .; j_call: TRBJ2-1; cdr3_aa: CASSFGLGNEQFF; cdr3_nt: TGTGCCAGCAGCTTTGGACTCGGGAATGAGCAGTTCTTC
cdr3_length: 15; d_call: .; v_call: TRBV12-3/TRBV12-4; clone_size: many; j_call: TRBJ1-5; cdr3_aa: CASSLARGSWQPQHF; cdr3_nt: TGTGCCAGCAGTTTAGCGCGTGGGTCGTGGCAGCCCCAGCATTTT
cdr3_length: 14; d_call: .; v_call: TRBV7-6; clone_size: many; j_call: TRBJ2-5; cdr3_aa: CASSLALLGETQYF; cdr3_nt: TGTGCCAGCAGCTTAGCGCTTCTGGGGGAGACCCAGTACTTC
cdr3_length: 13; d_call: .; v_call: TRBV4-1; clone_size: many; j_call: TRBJ1-5; cdr3_aa: CASSQGPRQPQHF; cdr3_nt: TGCGCCAGCAGCCAAGGTCCAAGACAGCCCCAGCATTTT
cdr3_length: 15; d_call: .; v_call: TRBV6-2/TRBV6-3; clone_size: many; j_call: TRBJ1-2; cdr3_aa: CASSYSRRGHYGYTF; cdr3_nt: TGTGCCAGCAGTTACTCGAGGCGGGGTCACTATGGCTACACCTTC
cdr3_length: 10; d_call: TRBD2; v_call: TRBV7-8; clone_size: many; j_call: TRBJ2-5; cdr3_aa: CASGTETQYF; cdr3_nt: TGTGCAAGCGGGACAGAGACCCAGTACTTC
cdr3_length: 14; d_call: .; v_call: TRBV11-3; clone_size: many; j_call: TRBJ2-1; cdr3_aa: CASSPRTTLNEQFF; cdr3_nt: TGTGCCAGCAGCCCACGGACTACTCTCAATGAGCAGTTCTTC
cdr3_length: 15; d_call: .; v_call: TRBV7-6; clone_size: many; j_call: TRBJ2-7; cdr3_aa: CASSLGSGGLYEQYF; cdr3_nt: TGTGCCAGCAGCTTAGGTAGTGGTGGTCTGTACGAGCAGTACTTC
cdr3_length: 13; d_call: .; v_call: TRBV12-5; clone_size: .; j_call: TRBJ2-7; cdr3_aa: CASGLGSGYEQYF; cdr3_nt: TGTGCTAGTGGTTTGGGGTCAGGCTACGAGCAGTACTTC
cdr3_length: 13; d_call: .; v_call: TRBV11-2; clone_size: many; j_call: TRBJ2-1; cdr3_aa: CASSLGAGTLLFF; cdr3_nt: TGTGCCAGCAGCTTAGGAGCCGGGACTCTGTTGTTCTTC
cdr3_length: 15; d_call: TRBD1; v_call: TRBV6-5; clone_size: few; j_call: TRBJ1-2; cdr3_aa: CASSYSPGGVYGYTF; cdr3_nt: TGTGCCAGCAGTTACTCACCAGGGGGGGTCTATGGCTACACCTTC
cdr3_length: 15; d_call: TRBD1; v_call: TRBV6-6; clone_size: many; j_call: TRBJ2-1; cdr3_aa: CASKGTGFRGDEQFF; cdr3_nt: TGTGCCAGCAAGGGGACAGGGTTCAGGGGCGATGAGCAGTTCTTC
cdr3_length: 14; d_call: TRBD1; v_call: TRBV25-1; clone_size: few; j_call: TRBJ1-5; cdr3_aa: CASNTGGEDQPQHF; cdr3_nt: TGTGCCAGCAACACAGGGGGCGAAGATCAGCCCCAGCATTTT
cdr3_length: 17; d_call: .; v_call: TRBV3-1; clone_size: few; j_call: TRBJ1-3; cdr3_aa: CASSQDIGGGPGNTIYF; cdr3_nt: TGTGCCAGCAGCCAAGATATCGGTGGGGGCCCTGGAAACACCATATATTTT
cdr3_length: 15; d_call: TRBD1; v_call: TRBV10-3; clone_size: few; j_call: TRBJ2-7; cdr3_aa: CAISEPRGPGYEQYF; cdr3_nt: TGTGCCATCAGTGAACCCAGGGGGCCTGGCTACGAGCAGTACTTC
cdr3_length: 12; d_call: .; v_call: TRBV4-3; clone_size: few; j_call: TRBJ1-1; cdr3_aa: CASSQDSREAFF; cdr3_nt: TGCGCCAGCAGCCAAGATTCCCGTGAAGCTTTCTTT
cdr3_length: 16; d_call: .; v_call: TRBV7-9; clone_size: few; j_call: TRBJ2-5; cdr3_aa: CASSARSGAGKETQYF; cdr3_nt: TGTGCCAGCAGCGCCCGCTCAGGGGCCGGGAAAGAGACCCAGTACTTC
cdr3_length: 16; d_call: TRBD1; v_call: TRBV7-9; clone_size: few; j_call: TRBJ2-7; cdr3_aa: CASSESTGVLSYEQYF; cdr3_nt: TGTGCCAGCAGCGAGTCGACAGGGGTCCTCTCCTACGAGCAGTACTTC
cdr3_length: 14; d_call: .; v_call: TRBV5-8; clone_size: .; j_call: TRBJ2-5; cdr3_aa: CASSFGRPVETQYF; cdr3_nt: TGTGCCAGCAGCTTTGGAAGGCCGGTAGAGACCCAGTACTTC
cdr3_length: 14; d_call: .; v_call: TRBV7-8; clone_size: many; j_call: TRBJ2-2; cdr3_aa: CASSSDKNTGELFF; cdr3_nt: TGTGCCAGCAGCTCTGACAAGAACACCGGGGAGCTGTTTTTT
cdr3_length: 14; d_call: TRBD2; v_call: TRBV6-1; clone_size: many; j_call: TRBJ2-7; cdr3_aa: CATLGLAASYEQYF; cdr3_nt: TGTGCCACCTTGGGACTAGCGGCAAGCTACGAGCAGTACTTC
cdr3_length: 18; d_call: TRBD1; v_call: TRBV11-2; clone_size: .; j_call: TRBJ1-3; cdr3_aa: CASSLNLWTGLSGNTIYF; cdr3_nt: TGTGCCAGCAGCTTAAATCTCTGGACAGGACTCTCTGGAAACACCATATATTTT
cdr3_length: 14; d_call: .; v_call: TRBV7-2; clone_size: .; j_call: TRBJ2-2; cdr3_aa: CASSLIGAPGELFF; cdr3_nt: TGTGCCAGCAGCTTAATTGGGGCACCCGGGGAGCTGTTTTTT
cdr3_length: 14; d_call: .; v_call: TRBV5-4; clone_size: few; j_call: TRBJ2-2; cdr3_aa: CASSLWGYTGELFF; cdr3_nt: TGTGCCAGCAGCTTGTGGGGGTACACCGGGGAGCTGTTTTTT
cdr3_length: 14; d_call: .; v_call: TRBV5-5; clone_size: many; j_call: TRBJ1-5; cdr3_aa: CASSLARNNQPQHF; cdr3_nt: TGTGCCAGCAGCTTGGCACGAAACAATCAGCCCCAGCATTTT
cdr3_length: 16; d_call: TRBD2; v_call: TRBV4-3; clone_size: .; j_call: TRBJ2-3; cdr3_aa: CASSRKNRLAGDTQYF; cdr3_nt: TGCGCCAGCAGCCGGAAGAACAGGCTAGCGGGAGATACGCAGTATTTT
cdr3_length: 15; d_call: .; v_call: TRBV6-2/TRBV6-3; clone_size: many; j_call: TRBJ2-7; cdr3_aa: CASSYRPFVGGEQYF; cdr3_nt: TGTGCCAGCAGTTACCGTCCGTTCGTGGGGGGCGAGCAGTACTTC
cdr3_length: 16; d_call: .; v_call: TRBV30; clone_size: many; j_call: TRBJ2-1; cdr3_aa: CAWSVAGTHYYNEQFF; cdr3_nt: TGTGCCTGGAGTGTAGCTGGGACTCACTACTACAATGAGCAGTTCTTC
cdr3_length: 15; d_call: TRBD2; v_call: TRBV3-1; clone_size: few; j_call: TRBJ2-1; cdr3_aa: CASSQLAGGPDEQFF; cdr3_nt: TGTGCCAGCAGCCAACTAGCGGGGGGGCCCGATGAGCAGTTCTTC
cdr3_length: 16; d_call: .; v_call: TRBV6-5; clone_size: many; j_call: TRBJ2-1; cdr3_aa: CASSYSELSSYNEQFF; cdr3_nt: TGTGCCAGCAGTTACTCCGAGCTATCCTCCTACAATGAGCAGTTCTTC
cdr3_length: 12; d_call: .; v_call: TRBV11-2; clone_size: few; j_call: TRBJ1-1; cdr3_aa: CASSPGLSEAFF; cdr3_nt: TGTGCCAGCAGTCCGGGACTCTCAGAAGCTTTCTTT
cdr3_length: 13; d_call: .; v_call: TRBV6-2/TRBV6-3; clone_size: many; j_call: TRBJ2-5; cdr3_aa: CASTLTEQETQYF; cdr3_nt: TGTGCCAGCACCCTGACGGAACAAGAGACCCAGTACTTC
cdr3_length: 14; d_call: .; v_call: TRBV12-3/TRBV12-4; clone_size: few; j_call: TRBJ1-6; cdr3_aa: CASSVGHKNSPLHF; cdr3_nt: TGTGCCAGCAGCGTGGGACACAAGAATTCACCCCTCCACTTT
cdr3_length: 16; d_call: .; v_call: TRBV5-1; clone_size: .; j_call: TRBJ1-1; cdr3_aa: CASSTPAGRGDTEAFF; cdr3_nt: TGCGCCAGCAGCACCCCCGCCGGCAGGGGTGACACTGAAGCTTTCTTT
cdr3_length: 15; d_call: TRBD2; v_call: TRBV7-3; clone_size: .; j_call: TRBJ2-5; cdr3_aa: CSSSPSGGAPETQYF; cdr3_nt: TGTTCCAGCAGCCCTAGCGGGGGGGCCCCAGAGACCCAGTACTTC
cdr3_length: 12; d_call: .; v_call: TRBV11-2; clone_size: few; j_call: TRBJ2-7; cdr3_aa: CASSSMEDEQYF; cdr3_nt: TGTGCCAGCAGCTCTATGGAGGACGAGCAGTACTTC
cdr3_length: 13; d_call: .; v_call: TRBV20-1; clone_size: .; j_call: TRBJ2-7; cdr3_aa: CSADTGDSYEQYF; cdr3_nt: TGCAGTGCTGACACCGGGGACTCCTACGAGCAGTACTTC
cdr3_length: 16; d_call: .; v_call: TRBV4-1; clone_size: many; j_call: TRBJ1-4; cdr3_aa: CASSQEGGPEFEKLFF; cdr3_nt: TGCGCCAGCAGCCAAGAAGGCGGGCCAGAGTTTGAAAAACTGTTTTTT
cdr3_length: 16; d_call: TRBD2; v_call: TRBV4-1; clone_size: many; j_call: TRBJ2-3; cdr3_aa: CASTQRAGGHRDTQYF; cdr3_nt: TGCGCCAGCACACAGCGAGCGGGGGGGCATAGGGATACGCAGTATTTT
cdr3_length: 16; d_call: TRBD1; v_call: TRBV15; clone_size: many; j_call: TRBJ2-2; cdr3_aa: CATSRGIQGNSGELFF; cdr3_nt: TGTGCCACCAGCAGAGGCATACAGGGGAATTCCGGGGAGCTGTTTTTT
cdr3_length: 16; d_call: .; v_call: TRBV27; clone_size: .; j_call: TRBJ2-6; cdr3_aa: CASSLLGLSGANVLTF; cdr3_nt: TGTGCCAGCAGTTTGTTAGGCCTCTCTGGGGCCAACGTCCTGACTTTC
cdr3_length: 16; d_call: .; v_call: TRBV4-1; clone_size: many; j_call: TRBJ1-1; cdr3_aa: CASSQEGFSMVTEAFF; cdr3_nt: TGCGCCAGCAGCCAAGAAGGGTTTAGTATGGTAACTGAAGCTTTCTTT
cdr3_length: 16; d_call: .; v_call: TRBV6-1; clone_size: .; j_call: TRBJ1-5; cdr3_aa: CASSEWGRDSNQPQHF; cdr3_nt: TGTGCCAGCAGTGAATGGGGCAGAGATAGCAATCAGCCCCAGCATTTT
cdr3_length: 13; d_call: .; v_call: TRBV10-3; clone_size: many; j_call: TRBJ2-7; cdr3_aa: CAIKGESSYEQYF; cdr3_nt: TGTGCCATCAAAGGGGAAAGCTCCTACGAGCAGTACTTC
cdr3_length: 16; d_call: TRBD1; v_call: TRBV11-2; clone_size: .; j_call: TRBJ2-1; cdr3_aa: CASSKGGIGLYNEQFF; cdr3_nt: TGTGCCAGCAGCAAAGGGGGCATCGGACTGTACAATGAGCAGTTCTTC